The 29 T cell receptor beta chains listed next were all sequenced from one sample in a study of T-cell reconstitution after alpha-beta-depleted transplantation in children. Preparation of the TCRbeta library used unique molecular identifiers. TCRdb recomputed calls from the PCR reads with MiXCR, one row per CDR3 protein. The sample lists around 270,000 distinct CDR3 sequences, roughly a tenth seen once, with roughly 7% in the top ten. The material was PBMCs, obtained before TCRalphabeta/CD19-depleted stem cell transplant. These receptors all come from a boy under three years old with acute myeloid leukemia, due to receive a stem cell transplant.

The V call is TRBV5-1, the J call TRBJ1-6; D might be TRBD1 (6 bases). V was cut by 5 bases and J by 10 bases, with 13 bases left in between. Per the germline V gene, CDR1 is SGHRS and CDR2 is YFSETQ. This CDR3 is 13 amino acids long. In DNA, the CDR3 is TGCGCCAGCAGAGGGTGGGGGCAATCACCCCTCCACTTT. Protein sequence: CASRGWGQSPLHF.

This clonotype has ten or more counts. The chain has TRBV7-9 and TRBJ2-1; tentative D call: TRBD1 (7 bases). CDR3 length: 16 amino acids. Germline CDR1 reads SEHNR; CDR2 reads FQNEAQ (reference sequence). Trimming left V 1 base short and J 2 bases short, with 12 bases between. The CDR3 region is CASSLVAGGPYNEQFF. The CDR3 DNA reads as TGTGCCAGCAGCTTAGTGGCAGGGGGGCCCTACAATGAGCAGTTCTTC. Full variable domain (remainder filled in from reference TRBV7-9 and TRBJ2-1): DTGVSQNPRHKITKRGQNVTFRCDPISEHNRLYWYRQTLGQGPEFLTYFQNEAQLEKSRLLSDRFSAERPKGSFSTLEIQRTEQGDSAMYLCASSLVAGGPYNEQFFGPGTRLTVL.

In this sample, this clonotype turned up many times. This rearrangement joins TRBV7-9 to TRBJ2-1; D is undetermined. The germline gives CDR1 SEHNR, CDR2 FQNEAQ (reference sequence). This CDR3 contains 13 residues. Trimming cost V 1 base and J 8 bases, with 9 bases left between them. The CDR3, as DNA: TGTGCCAGCAGCTTAGGGCCCTGGCATGAGCAGTTCTTC. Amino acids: CASSLGPWHEQFF.

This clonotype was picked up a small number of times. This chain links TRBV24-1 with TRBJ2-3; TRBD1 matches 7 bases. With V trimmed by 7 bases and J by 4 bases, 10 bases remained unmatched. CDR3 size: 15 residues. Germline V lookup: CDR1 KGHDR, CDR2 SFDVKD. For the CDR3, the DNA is TGTGCCACCAGAAACTCCGGGACAGCCTCAGATACGCAGTATTTT. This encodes CATRNSGTASDTQYF.

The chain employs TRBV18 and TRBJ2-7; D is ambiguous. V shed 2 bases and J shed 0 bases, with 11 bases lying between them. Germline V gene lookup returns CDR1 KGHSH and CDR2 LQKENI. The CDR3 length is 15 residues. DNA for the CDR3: TGTGCCAGCTCACCAGGAGTCGGAAGCTCCTACGAGCAGTACTTC. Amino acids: CASSPGVGSSYEQYF.

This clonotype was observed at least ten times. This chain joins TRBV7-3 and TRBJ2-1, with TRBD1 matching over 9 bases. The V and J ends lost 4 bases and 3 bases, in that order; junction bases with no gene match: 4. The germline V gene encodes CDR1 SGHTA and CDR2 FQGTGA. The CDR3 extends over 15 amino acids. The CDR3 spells CASSWGQGGYNEQFF. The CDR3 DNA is TGTGCCAGCAGCTGGGGACAGGGAGGCTACAATGAGCAGTTCTTC.

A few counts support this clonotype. The CDR3 reads CSARLGGRGETQYF. The CDR3 DNA follows: TGCAGTGCTAGATTGGGCGGGAGAGGGGAGACCCAGTACTTC. The V call is TRBV20-1, the J call TRBJ2-5; 7 positions match TRBD2. The CDR3 sequence is 14 residues long. The junction had 8 bases not matched to a gene; V was cut back by 2 bases and J by 5 bases. Per the germline V gene, CDR1 is DFQATT and CDR2 is SNEGSKA (reference sequence).

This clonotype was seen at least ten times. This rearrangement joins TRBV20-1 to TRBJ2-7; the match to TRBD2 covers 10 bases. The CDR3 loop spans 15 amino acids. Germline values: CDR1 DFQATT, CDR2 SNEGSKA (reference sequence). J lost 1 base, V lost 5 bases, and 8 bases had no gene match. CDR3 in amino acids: CSASPSGGGSYEQYF. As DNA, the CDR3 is TGCAGTGCTTCTCCTAGCGGGGGAGGGTCCTACGAGCAGTACTTC.

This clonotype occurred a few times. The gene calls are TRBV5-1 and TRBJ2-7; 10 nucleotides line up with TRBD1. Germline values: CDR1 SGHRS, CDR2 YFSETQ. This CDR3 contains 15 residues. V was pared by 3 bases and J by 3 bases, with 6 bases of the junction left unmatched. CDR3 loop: CASSWGTGDLYEQYF. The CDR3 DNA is TGCGCCAGCAGCTGGGGGACAGGGGACCTCTACGAGCAGTACTTC.

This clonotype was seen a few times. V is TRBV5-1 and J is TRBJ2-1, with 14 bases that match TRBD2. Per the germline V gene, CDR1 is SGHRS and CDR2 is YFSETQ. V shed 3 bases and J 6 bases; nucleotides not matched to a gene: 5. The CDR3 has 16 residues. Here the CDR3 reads CASSSGLAGVANEQFF. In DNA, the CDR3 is TGCGCCAGCAGCTCGGGACTAGCGGGAGTGGCCAATGAGCAGTTCTTC.

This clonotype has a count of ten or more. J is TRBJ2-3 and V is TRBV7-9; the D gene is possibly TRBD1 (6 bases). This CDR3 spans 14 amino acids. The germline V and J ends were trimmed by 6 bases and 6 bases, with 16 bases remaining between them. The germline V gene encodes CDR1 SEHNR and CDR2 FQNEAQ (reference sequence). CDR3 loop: CASRQGSQGDTQYF. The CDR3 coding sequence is TGTGCCAGCAGACAGGGCTCTCAAGGGGATACGCAGTATTTT.

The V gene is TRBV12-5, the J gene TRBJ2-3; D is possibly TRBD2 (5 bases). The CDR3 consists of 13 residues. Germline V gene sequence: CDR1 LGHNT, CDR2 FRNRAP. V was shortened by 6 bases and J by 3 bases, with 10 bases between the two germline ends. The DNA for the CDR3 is TGTGCTAGTGGCCCGCCGGGAACAGATACGCAGTATTTT. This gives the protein CASGPPGTDTQYF.

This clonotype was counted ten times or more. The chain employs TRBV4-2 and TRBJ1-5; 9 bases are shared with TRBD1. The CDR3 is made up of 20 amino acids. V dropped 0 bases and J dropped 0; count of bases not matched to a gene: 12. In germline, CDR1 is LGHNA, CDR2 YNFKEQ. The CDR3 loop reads CASSQDCPRRDRVSNQPQHF. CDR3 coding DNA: TGTGCCAGCAGCCAAGACTGCCCCCGCCGGGACAGGGTTAGCAATCAGCCCCAGCATTTT.

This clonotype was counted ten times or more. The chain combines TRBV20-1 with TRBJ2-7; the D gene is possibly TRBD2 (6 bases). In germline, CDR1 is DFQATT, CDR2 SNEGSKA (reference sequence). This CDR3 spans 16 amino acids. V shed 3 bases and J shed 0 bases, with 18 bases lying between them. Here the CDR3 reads CSARGSWGRSSYEQYF. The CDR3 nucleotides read TGCAGTGCTAGGGGCTCGTGGGGGAGGAGCTCCTACGAGCAGTACTTC.

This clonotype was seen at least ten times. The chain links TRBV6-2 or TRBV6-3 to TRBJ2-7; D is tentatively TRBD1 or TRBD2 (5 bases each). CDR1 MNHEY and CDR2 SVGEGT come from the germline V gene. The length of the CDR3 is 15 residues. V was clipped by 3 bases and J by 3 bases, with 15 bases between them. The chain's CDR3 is CASSYPGTENYEQYF. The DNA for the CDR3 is TGTGCCAGCAGTTATCCCGGGACGGAGAACTACGAGCAGTACTTC.

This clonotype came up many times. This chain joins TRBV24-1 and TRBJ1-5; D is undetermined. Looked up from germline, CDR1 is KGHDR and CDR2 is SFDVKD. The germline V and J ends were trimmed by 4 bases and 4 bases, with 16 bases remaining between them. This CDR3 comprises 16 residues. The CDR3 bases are TGTGCCACCAGTGAGAACGCAGGAGGATGGAATCAGCCCCAGCATTTT. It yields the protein CATSENAGGWNQPQHF.

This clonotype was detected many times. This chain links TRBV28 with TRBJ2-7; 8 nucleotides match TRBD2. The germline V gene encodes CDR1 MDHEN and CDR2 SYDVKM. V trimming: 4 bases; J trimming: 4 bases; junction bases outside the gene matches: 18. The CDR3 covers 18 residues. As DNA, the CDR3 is TGTGCCAGCAGTTCCCAGACTAGCGCAAGCCCCCCCTTTTACGAGCAGTACTTC. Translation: CASSSQTSASPPFYEQYF.

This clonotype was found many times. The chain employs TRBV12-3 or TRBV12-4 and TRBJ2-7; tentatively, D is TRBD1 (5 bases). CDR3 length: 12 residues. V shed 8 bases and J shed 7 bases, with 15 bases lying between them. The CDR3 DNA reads TGTGCCAGCGCGCAGGGATTTTGGGAGCAGTACTTC. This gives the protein CASAQGFWEQYF.

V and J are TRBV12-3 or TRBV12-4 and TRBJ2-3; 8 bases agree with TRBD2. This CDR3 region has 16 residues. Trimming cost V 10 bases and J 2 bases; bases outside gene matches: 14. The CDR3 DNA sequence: TGTGCCACCACCAAGGGATTAGCGGGGTACACAGATACGCAGTATTTT. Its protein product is CATTKGLAGYTDTQYF.

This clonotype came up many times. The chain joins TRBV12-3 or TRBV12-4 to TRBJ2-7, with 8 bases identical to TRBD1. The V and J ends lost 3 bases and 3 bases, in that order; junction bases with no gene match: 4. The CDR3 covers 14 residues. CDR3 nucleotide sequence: TGTGCCAGCAGTTTGGGGACAGGCCTCTACGAGCAGTACTTC. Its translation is CASSLGTGLYEQYF.

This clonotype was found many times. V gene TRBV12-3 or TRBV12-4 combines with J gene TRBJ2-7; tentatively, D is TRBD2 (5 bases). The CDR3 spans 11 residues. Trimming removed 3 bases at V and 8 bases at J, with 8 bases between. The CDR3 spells CASSFSVKQYF. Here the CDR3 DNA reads TGTGCCAGCAGTTTTAGCGTCAAGCAGTACTTC.

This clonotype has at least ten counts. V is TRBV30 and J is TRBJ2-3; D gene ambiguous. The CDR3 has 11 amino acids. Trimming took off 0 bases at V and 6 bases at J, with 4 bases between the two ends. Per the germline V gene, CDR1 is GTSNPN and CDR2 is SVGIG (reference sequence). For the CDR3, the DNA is TGTGCCTGGAGTGTGGGGGATACGCAGTATTTT. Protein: CAWSVGDTQYF.

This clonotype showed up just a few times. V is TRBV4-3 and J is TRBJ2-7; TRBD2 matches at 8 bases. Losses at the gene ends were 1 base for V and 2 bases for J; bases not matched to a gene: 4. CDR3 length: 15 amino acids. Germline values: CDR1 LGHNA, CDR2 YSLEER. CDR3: CASSQAPGLAYEQYF. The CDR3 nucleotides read TGCGCCAGCAGCCAAGCCCCGGGACTAGCCTACGAGCAGTACTTC.

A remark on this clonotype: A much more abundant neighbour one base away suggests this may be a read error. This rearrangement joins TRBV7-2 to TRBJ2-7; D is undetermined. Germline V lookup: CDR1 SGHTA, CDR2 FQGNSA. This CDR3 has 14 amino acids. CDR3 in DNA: TGTGCCAGCAGCTTAGCCCTCCTCTCCTACGAGCAGCACTTC. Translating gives CASSLALLSYEQHF.

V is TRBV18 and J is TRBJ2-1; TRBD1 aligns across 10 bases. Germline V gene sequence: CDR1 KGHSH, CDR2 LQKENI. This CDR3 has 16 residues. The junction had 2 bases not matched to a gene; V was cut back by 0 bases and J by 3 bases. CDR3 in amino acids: CASSPPRTGGYNEQFF. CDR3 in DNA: TGTGCCAGCTCACCACCTAGGACAGGGGGCTACAATGAGCAGTTCTTC.

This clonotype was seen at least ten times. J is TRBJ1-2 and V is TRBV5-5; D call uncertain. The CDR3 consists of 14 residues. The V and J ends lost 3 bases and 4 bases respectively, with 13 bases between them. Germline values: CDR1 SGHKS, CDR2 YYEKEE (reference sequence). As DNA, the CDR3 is TGTGCCAGCAGCTCGACGGACGGATCCTATGGCTACACCTTC. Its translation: CASSSTDGSYGYTF.

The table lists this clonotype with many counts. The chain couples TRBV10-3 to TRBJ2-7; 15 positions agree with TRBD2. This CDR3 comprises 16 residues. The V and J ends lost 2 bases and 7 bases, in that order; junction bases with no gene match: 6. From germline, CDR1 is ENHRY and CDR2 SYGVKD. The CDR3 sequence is CAISEQGTSGRFEQYF. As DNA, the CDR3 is TGTGCCATCAGTGAGCAAGGGACTAGCGGGAGGTTTGAGCAGTACTTC.

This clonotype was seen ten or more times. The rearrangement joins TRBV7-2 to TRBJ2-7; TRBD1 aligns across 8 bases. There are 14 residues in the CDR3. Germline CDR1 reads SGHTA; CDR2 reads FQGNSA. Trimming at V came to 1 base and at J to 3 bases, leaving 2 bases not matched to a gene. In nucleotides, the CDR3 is TGTGCCAGCAGCTTAGGGACAGGGAACTACGAGCAGTACTTC. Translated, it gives CASSLGTGNYEQYF.

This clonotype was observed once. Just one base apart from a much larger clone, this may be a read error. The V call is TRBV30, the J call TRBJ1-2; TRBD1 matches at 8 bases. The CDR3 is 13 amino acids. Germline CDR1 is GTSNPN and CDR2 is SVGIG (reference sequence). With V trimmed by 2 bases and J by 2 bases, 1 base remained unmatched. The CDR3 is CAWSWTGNYGYTF. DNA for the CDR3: TGTGCCTGGAGTTGGACAGGGAACTATGGCTACACCTTC.